Listed below are T cell receptor beta chains from one sample, sequenced in a study of cytomegalovirus exposure and HLA in healthy donors. Clones were sequenced by immunoSEQ multiplex PCR, and TCRdb holds only the in-frame ones, with some missing. The sample includes more than 45,000 clones. Sequencing was carried out using PBMCs. All receptors derive from a woman aged 55-69 years in good health and CMV-seropositive. Each CDR3 is given without its conserved first and last residue. Each record gives: V gene, J gene, D gene, CDR3 protein. D genes are given only for firm matches.

v_gene: TRBV10-2; j_gene: TRBJ1-1; d_gene: TRBD1; CDR3aa: ASGFDRVNTEAF
v_gene: TRBV6-5; j_gene: TRBJ1-5; d_gene: NA; CDR3aa: ASRPTGHNQPQH
v_gene: TRBV9; j_gene: TRBJ1-3; d_gene: NA; CDR3aa: ASSVGAGTSGNTIY
v_gene: TRBV7-7; j_gene: TRBJ1-1; d_gene: TRBD1; CDR3aa: ASSFRQGTEAF
v_gene: TRBV11-2; j_gene: TRBJ1-6; d_gene: NA; CDR3aa: ASSLAEGDSPLH
v_gene: TRBV2; j_gene: TRBJ1-1; d_gene: NA; CDR3aa: ASSQQGNTEAF
v_gene: TRBV10-1; j_gene: TRBJ2-1; d_gene: TRBD1; CDR3aa: ASSEAGGREQF
v_gene: TRBV19; j_gene: TRBJ1-2; d_gene: NA; CDR3aa: ASSSTGYGYT
v_gene: TRBV4-1; j_gene: TRBJ2-5; d_gene: NA; CDR3aa: ASSQGGETQY
v_gene: TRBV5-1; j_gene: TRBJ1-1; d_gene: NA; CDR3aa: ASSFRNTEAF
v_gene: TRBV29-1; j_gene: TRBJ1-3; d_gene: NA; CDR3aa: SVQGGGNTIY
v_gene: TRBV2; j_gene: TRBJ1-2; d_gene: TRBD1; CDR3aa: ASSEGTGPYGYT
v_gene: TRBV5-6; j_gene: TRBJ2-3; d_gene: NA; CDR3aa: ASSSSRQIADTQY
v_gene: TRBV7-9; j_gene: TRBJ2-3; d_gene: TRBD2; CDR3aa: ASSLGLAGSTDTQY
v_gene: TRBV7-9; j_gene: TRBJ1-2; d_gene: NA; CDR3aa: ASSSSGTPINYGYT
v_gene: TRBV20-1; j_gene: TRBJ2-7; d_gene: TRBD1; CDR3aa: SARKGTGWY
v_gene: TRBV6-1; j_gene: TRBJ1-3; d_gene: NA; CDR3aa: AQGDLSGNTIY
v_gene: TRBV5-1; j_gene: TRBJ2-2; d_gene: TRBD1; CDR3aa: ASSLTGGDTGELF
v_gene: TRBV10-3; j_gene: TRBJ2-7; d_gene: TRBD2; CDR3aa: AISGLAGNSYEQY
v_gene: TRBV7-9; j_gene: TRBJ2-6; d_gene: NA; CDR3aa: ASSRTDSGANVLT
v_gene: TRBV7-6; j_gene: TRBJ1-2; d_gene: NA; CDR3aa: ASSRSGGTMGGYT
v_gene: TRBV5-6; j_gene: TRBJ2-4; d_gene: NA; CDR3aa: ASSLEAGGLQY
v_gene: TRBV7-9; j_gene: TRBJ2-7; d_gene: TRBD2; CDR3aa: ASSGGGTSSYEQY
v_gene: TRBV18; j_gene: TRBJ2-7; d_gene: NA; CDR3aa: ASSRVAYEQY
v_gene: TRBV7-2; j_gene: TRBJ2-6; d_gene: NA; CDR3aa: ASSLVGSNSGANVLT
v_gene: TRBV5-1; j_gene: TRBJ1-5; d_gene: NA; CDR3aa: ASSLEGRSSNQPQH
v_gene: TRBV5-1; j_gene: TRBJ2-7; d_gene: TRBD1; CDR3aa: ASSLQGEHYEQY
v_gene: TRBV6-5; j_gene: TRBJ2-6; d_gene: TRBD2; CDR3aa: ASGGGSGANVLT
v_gene: TRBV5-1; j_gene: TRBJ2-3; d_gene: NA; CDR3aa: ASRVSGQITDTQY
v_gene: TRBV18; j_gene: TRBJ1-2; d_gene: NA; CDR3aa: ASSPEVSVSGYT
v_gene: TRBV30; j_gene: TRBJ2-5; d_gene: TRBD1; CDR3aa: AWSLDREETQY
v_gene: TRBV27; j_gene: TRBJ1-2; d_gene: NA; CDR3aa: ASWDNNYGYT
v_gene: TRBV6-5; j_gene: TRBJ1-1; d_gene: TRBD1; CDR3aa: ASKQGAQTEAF
v_gene: TRBV6-5; j_gene: TRBJ2-1; d_gene: TRBD1; CDR3aa: ASSYSGQGEF
v_gene: TRBV7-2; j_gene: TRBJ1-4; d_gene: NA; CDR3aa: ASSYGRGNEKLF
v_gene: TRBV2; j_gene: TRBJ2-5; d_gene: TRBD1; CDR3aa: ASTAGGSETQY
v_gene: TRBV5-8; j_gene: TRBJ1-2; d_gene: NA; CDR3aa: ASSLSYRDNYGYT
v_gene: TRBV6-5; j_gene: TRBJ2-3; d_gene: NA; CDR3aa: ASSRPGTDTQY
v_gene: TRBV14; j_gene: TRBJ2-5; d_gene: NA; CDR3aa: ASSQGRGETQY
v_gene: TRBV7-9; j_gene: TRBJ1-5; d_gene: NA; CDR3aa: AVAGSGNQPQH
v_gene: TRBV5-4; j_gene: TRBJ2-3; d_gene: NA; CDR3aa: ASSGYSTDTQY
v_gene: TRBV5-5; j_gene: TRBJ1-1; d_gene: NA; CDR3aa: ASSLGRNTEDF
v_gene: TRBV6-4; j_gene: TRBJ1-1; d_gene: NA; CDR3aa: ASSAGANTEAF
v_gene: TRBV11-3; j_gene: TRBJ2-7; d_gene: TRBD1; CDR3aa: ASSSGQGSYEQY
v_gene: TRBV25-1; j_gene: TRBJ1-2; d_gene: NA; CDR3aa: ASSETGGAVGGYT
v_gene: TRBV5-1; j_gene: TRBJ1-1; d_gene: NA; CDR3aa: ASSLATGGEAF
v_gene: TRBV11-3; j_gene: TRBJ2-7; d_gene: NA; CDR3aa: ASSLRPFGGEQY
v_gene: TRBV5-1; j_gene: TRBJ2-3; d_gene: NA; CDR3aa: ASSLWGERGLETDTQY